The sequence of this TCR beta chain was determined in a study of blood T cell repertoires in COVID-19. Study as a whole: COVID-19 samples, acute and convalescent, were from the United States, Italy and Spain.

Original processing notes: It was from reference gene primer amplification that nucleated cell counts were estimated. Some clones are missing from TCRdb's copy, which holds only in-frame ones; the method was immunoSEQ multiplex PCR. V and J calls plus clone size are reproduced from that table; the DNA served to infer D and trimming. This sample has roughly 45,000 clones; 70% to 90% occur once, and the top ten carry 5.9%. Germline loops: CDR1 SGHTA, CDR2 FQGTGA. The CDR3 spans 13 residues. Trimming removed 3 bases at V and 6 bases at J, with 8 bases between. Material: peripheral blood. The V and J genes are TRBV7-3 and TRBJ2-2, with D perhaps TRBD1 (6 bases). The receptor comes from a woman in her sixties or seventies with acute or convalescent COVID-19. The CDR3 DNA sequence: TGTGCCAGCAGCTTCTCAGGGGCCGGGGAGCTGTTTTTT. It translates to CASSFSGAGELFF. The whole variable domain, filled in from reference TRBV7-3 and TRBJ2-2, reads GAGVSQTPSNKVTEKGKYVELRCDPISGHTALYWYRQSLGQGPEFLIYFQGTGAADDSGLPNDRFFAVRPEGSVSTLKIQRTERGDSAVYLCASSFSGAGELFFGEGSRLTVL.